The clone carrying this T cell receptor beta chain appeared once. Its antigen is as yet unknown. Vbeta (60) and Jbeta (13) primers were used in the PCR. Assay: immunoSEQ multiplex PCR; the TCRdb copy retains only in-frame clones and omits some. The sample has more than 85,000 clones, approximately 77% seen once. The data derive from a study of cytomegalovirus exposure and HLA in healthy donors. Study summary: T cells numbering about 180 million yielded some 110 million unique TCR beta sequences in an earlier analysis. Overall study results and limits: In an earlier analysis, about 90% or about 30%: the productive usage of most TCR beta V segments. Accurate predictions that matched the HLA-A and HLA-B alleles of most subjects were reportedly made from TCR beta sequences. Specific recognition of CMV antigens was confirmed in vitro for a few chains (all CMV-associated).

There are 15 residues in the CDR3. Germline V gene data show CDR1 as SGHTA and CDR2 as FQGTGA. Trimming at V came to 4 bases and at J to 4 bases, leaving 6 bases not matched to a gene. The origin of this receptor is a male donor in good health and CMV-seropositive. The sample consisted of PBMCs. The genes are TRBV7-3 and TRBJ2-3, with 9 bases fitting TRBD2. CDR3 residues: CASSSSGTSPDTQYF. Written as DNA, the CDR3 is TGTGCCAGCAGCTCATCCGGGACTAGCCCAGATACGCAGTATTTT.